Below, one T cell receptor (beta chain) is given with its context. Generated by immunoSEQ multiplex PCR, the TCRdb table keeps only in-frame clones and is missing some. The top ten hold 4.8% of the sample, which has some 210,000 clones, 89% seen once. This record comes from a study of blood T cell repertoires in COVID-19. The CDR3 consists of 16 residues. The V end was cut by 9 bases, the J end by 3 bases, with 23 bases between. CDR1 is LNHDA, CDR2 SQIVND, per germline (reference sequence). The chain recombines TRBV19 with TRBJ1-1; D unclear. The source material was peripheral blood. The receptor's source is a woman between 40 and 50 years old with acute or convalescent COVID-19. The CDR3 bases are TGTGCCAGCAGAAGCGCCTCCAGGAGGTCCTACACTGAAGCTTTCTTT. This translates into CASRSASRRSYTEAFF.